This T cell receptor (beta chain) is from a study of Ad26.COV2.S vaccination and SARS-CoV-2 variants. Whole-study findings and limits: Total T cell responses were possibly underestimated by TCR breadth and depth analyses.

For this clone: Its antigen is not identified.

Sequencing used immunoSEQ multiplex PCR; TCRdb keeps in-frame clones, though not all of them. Altogether roughly 380,000 clones are present, 90% to 95% being singletons, with the ten largest covering around 4.2%. V was clipped by 3 bases and J by 0 bases, with 8 bases between them. The length of the CDR3 is 14 residues. Per germline, CDR1 SGHTA and CDR2 FQGNSA. This specimen was peripheral blood, taken after recovery from COVID-19. This clonotype was sampled from a human donor who had recovered from COVID-19. V usage is TRBV7-2 and J usage is TRBJ1-2, with D possibly matching TRBD1 (6 bases). The CDR3, as DNA: TGTGCCAGCAGCTTCACAGGGTCTAACTATGGCTACACCTTC. It specifies CASSFTGSNYGYTF.